The 20 T cell receptor beta chains listed next were all sequenced from one sample in a study of cytomegalovirus exposure and HLA in healthy donors. Researchers ran the PCR with 60 Vbeta and 13 Jbeta primers. Using immunoSEQ multiplex PCR, the repertoire was profiled, and TCRdb retains in-frame clones only, with some absent. The sample consists of more than 95,000 clones, roughly three quarters of them appearing once. Sequenced sample: PBMCs. The receptor source for this set is a man in his thirties or forties in good health and CMV-seropositive.

CDR3 bases: TGCAGTGCTAGCCCCAACTACGAGCAGTACTTC. This encodes CSASPNYEQYF. The chain joins TRBV20-1 to TRBJ2-7; D is ambiguous. The V end lost 3 bases, the J end lost 3 bases, and 6 bases lay between the germline ends. Germline CDR1 and CDR2: DFQATT and SNEGSKA (reference sequence). This CDR3 is built from 11 residues.

The rearrangement uses TRBV9 and TRBJ2-7; D is perhaps TRBD2 (6 bases). Germline loops: CDR1 SGDLS, CDR2 YYNGEE. The V and J ends lost 2 bases and 0 bases respectively, with 6 bases between them. The CDR3 totals 13 residues. In DNA form, the CDR3 reads TGTGCCAGCAGCGTGACTAGCTCCTACGAGCAGTACTTC. Translation: CASSVTSSYEQYF. Looking up the rest from reference TRBV9 and TRBJ2-7 gives the full variable domain: DSGVTQTPKHLITATGQRVTLRCSPRSGDLSVYWYQQSLDQGLQFLIQYYNGEERAKGNILERFSAQQFPDLHSELNLSSLELGDSALYFCASSVTSSYEQYFGPGTRLTVT.

The chain couples TRBV7-8 to TRBJ2-7; TRBD2 matches at 7 bases. The length of the CDR3 is 17 residues. Germline CDR1 reads SGHVS; CDR2 reads FQNEAQ. The junction had 8 bases not matched to a gene; V was cut back by 0 bases and J by 0 bases. This chain's CDR3 is CASSLARGTGSSYEQYF. The DNA of the CDR3 is TGTGCCAGCAGCTTAGCGCGGGGGACTGGGAGCTCCTACGAGCAGTACTTC.

The genes are TRBV9 and TRBJ2-5; 8 bases are a match to TRBD1. Germline V lookup: CDR1 SGDLS, CDR2 YYNGEE. V gave up 4 bases and J gave up 5 bases; unmatched junction bases: 13. The CDR3 contains 16 residues. CDR3 in DNA: TGTGCCAGCAGCCCTAATCGGGCAGGGGGCAGGGAGACCCAGTACTTC. This encodes CASSPNRAGGRETQYF.

The chain joins TRBV6-5 to TRBJ2-3; D is possibly TRBD2 (5 bases). V lost 10 bases and J 0 bases, leaving 14 bases between the germline ends. The CDR3 loop spans 14 amino acids. CDR1 is MNHEY and CDR2 is SVGAGI in the germline V gene. This CDR3 is CATSLQRSTDTQYF. The DNA for the CDR3 is TGTGCCACTAGCCTCCAACGGAGCACAGATACGCAGTATTTT.

This chain joins TRBV5-6 and TRBJ2-3; 12 bases fit TRBD2. Germline V lookup: CDR1 SGHDT, CDR2 YYEEEE. Trimming took 1 base from V and 6 from J; bases not matched to a gene: 6. The CDR3 covers 16 residues. This chain's CDR3 is CASSLRLAGAMDTQYF. CDR3 sequence (DNA): TGTGCCAGCAGCTTGAGACTAGCGGGGGCGATGGATACGCAGTATTTT.

This clone appeared a few times. The chain carries TRBV5-1 and TRBJ2-1; weak D call: TRBD2 (6 bases). The length of the CDR3 is 15 residues. Looked up from germline, CDR1 is SGHRS and CDR2 is YFSETQ. Trimming left V 4 bases short and J 8 bases short, with 19 bases between. CDR3 DNA: TGCGCCAGCAGCCTCCGCGGGACTCCGGATTATGAGCAGTTCTTC. It yields the protein CASSLRGTPDYEQFF.

The chain combines TRBV18 with TRBJ2-1, with TRBD2 as a possible D gene (6 bases). The CDR3 extends over 15 amino acids. V gave up 3 bases and J gave up 2 bases, with 11 bases separating them. CDR1 KGHSH and CDR2 LQKENI come from the germline V gene. The CDR3, as DNA: TGTGCCAGCTCACCGGGACTTACACCCTACAATGAGCAGTTCTTC. It yields the protein CASSPGLTPYNEQFF. The whole variable domain, remainder taken from reference TRBV18 and TRBJ2-1, is NAGVMQNPRHLVRRRGQEARLRCSPMKGHSHVYWYRQLPEEGLKFMVYLQKENIIDESGMPKERFSAEFPKEGPSILRIQQVVRGDSAAYFCASSPGLTPYNEQFFGPGTRLTVL.

This chain links TRBV30 with TRBJ1-2, with D maybe TRBD1 (6 bases). V was pared by 0 bases and J by 4 bases, with 18 bases between. Germline CDR1 reads GTSNPN; CDR2 reads SVGIG (reference sequence). This CDR3 has 16 amino acids. The CDR3 protein is CAWSVLQLGASYGYTF. The CDR3 nucleotides read TGTGCCTGGAGTGTATTGCAATTGGGGGCATCCTATGGCTACACCTTC.

The chain uses TRBV10-3 and TRBJ2-5; 8 bases are a match to TRBD2. CDR3 length: 16 amino acids. V gave up 10 bases and J gave up 6 bases; unmatched junction bases: 19. Germline V gene lookup returns CDR1 ENHRY and CDR2 SYGVKD. CDR3 DNA: TGTGCCACCAAGAACCGGGGGGGAATAGACCCCAAGACCCAGTACTTC. It codes for CATKNRGGIDPKTQYF.

The chain has TRBV7-2 and TRBJ2-7; perhaps TRBD2 as D (6 bases). The CDR3 extends over 12 amino acids. Trimming removed 1 base from V and 6 bases from J, with 7 bases in between. Germline values: CDR1 SGHTA, CDR2 FQGNSA. CDR3: CASSLGRAEQYF. The CDR3 bases are TGTGCCAGCAGCTTAGGGAGGGCCGAGCAGTACTTC. The full variable domain, with the rest looked up from reference TRBV7-2 and TRBJ2-7, is GAGVSQSPSNKVTEKGKDVELRCDPISGHTALYWYRQSLGQGLEFLIYFQGNSAPDKSGLPSDRFSAERTGGSVSTLTIQRTQQEDSAVYLCASSLGRAEQYFGPGTRLTVT.

The V and J genes are TRBV29-1 and TRBJ2-7; TRBD1 aligns across 9 bases. Germline V CDR1 and CDR2: SQVTM, ANQGSEA. The CDR3 totals 12 residues. Unmatched junction bases numbered 6, after V lost 7 bases and J lost 5 bases. CDR3 nucleotide sequence: TGCAGCGCCGACAGGGGGGATAACGAGCAGTACTTC. Protein sequence: CSADRGDNEQYF.

The chain carries TRBV4-2 and TRBJ2-7, with unresolved D. The CDR3 is made up of 16 amino acids. Trimming stripped 0 bases from V and 0 bases from J, with 12 bases between. CDR1 is LGHNA, CDR2 YNFKEQ, per germline. The chain's CDR3 is CASSQESGYSSYEQYF. CDR3 DNA: TGTGCCAGCAGCCAAGAGTCTGGGTACAGCTCCTACGAGCAGTACTTC.

The chain combines TRBV7-9 with TRBJ1-2, with 10 bases matching TRBD1. Germline V gene sequence: CDR1 SEHNR, CDR2 FQNEAQ (reference sequence). The J segment lost 7 bases and the V segment lost 5 bases, leaving 4 bases of the junction unmatched. This CDR3 has 13 amino acids. As DNA, the CDR3 is TGTGCCAGCAGCCGACAGGGGGCGTCTGGCTACACCTTC. This translates into CASSRQGASGYTF.

This clone was counted only a few times. J is TRBJ2-1 and V is TRBV19; 7 positions match TRBD1. CDR1 and CDR2 (germline): LNHDA, SQIVND (reference sequence). Germline trimming cut 3 bases from V and 5 bases from J; bases unmatched to any gene: 7. The CDR3 consists of 15 residues. In DNA form, the CDR3 reads TGTGCCAGTAGTATTGGACAGGCCTTCCACAATGAGCAGTTCTTC. Protein product: CASSIGQAFHNEQFF.

The chain joins TRBV4-3 to TRBJ2-5; TRBD1 matches 7 bases. The CDR3 spans 18 residues. Per the germline V gene, CDR1 is LGHNA and CDR2 is YSLEER. J lost 2 bases, V lost 0 bases, and 12 bases had no gene match. The CDR3 here is CASSQEVTGEGIQETQYF. CDR3 nucleotides: TGCGCCAGCAGCCAAGAAGTCACAGGGGAAGGGATACAAGAGACCCAGTACTTC.

The CDR3 sequence is CASSTQARGYTF. CDR3 coding DNA: TGTGCCAGCAGCACACAGGCTCGCGGCTACACCTTC. The gene calls are TRBV7-2 and TRBJ1-2; a weak D match, TRBD1 (5 bases). The germline V and J ends were trimmed by 5 bases and 8 bases, with 12 bases remaining between them. The CDR3 length is 12 residues. Germline V lookup: CDR1 SGHTA, CDR2 FQGNSA.

V gene TRBV5-5 combines with J gene TRBJ2-7; possibly TRBD1 for D (5 bases). Trimming took off 3 bases at V and 0 bases at J, with 13 bases between the two ends. The CDR3 loop spans 15 amino acids. CDR1 is SGHKS and CDR2 is YYEKEE in the germline V gene (reference sequence). The CDR3 sequence is CASSSVDTISYEQYF. The CDR3 DNA follows: TGTGCCAGCAGCTCAGTGGACACTATCTCCTACGAGCAGTACTTC.

The table lists this clone with a few counts. The chain recombines TRBV4-2 with TRBJ2-1; 7 bases are shared with TRBD2. The CDR3 totals 13 residues. Germline V gene sequence: CDR1 LGHNA, CDR2 YNFKEQ. V lost 1 base and J lost 10; bases outside the gene matches: 4. CDR3 residues: CASSQGLAGEQFF. The CDR3 DNA sequence: TGTGCCAGCAGCCAAGGACTAGCTGGGGAGCAGTTCTTC.

This sequence joins TRBV4-3 and TRBJ2-7; 9 positions agree with TRBD1. The CDR3 spans 16 residues. V lost 0 bases and J lost 1; bases outside the gene matches: 4. Germline CDR1 and CDR2: LGHNA and YSLEER. The DNA for the CDR3 is TGCGCCAGCAGCCAAGATTGGGGGACAGGGTCCTACGAGCAGTACTTC. Amino acids: CASSQDWGTGSYEQYF.